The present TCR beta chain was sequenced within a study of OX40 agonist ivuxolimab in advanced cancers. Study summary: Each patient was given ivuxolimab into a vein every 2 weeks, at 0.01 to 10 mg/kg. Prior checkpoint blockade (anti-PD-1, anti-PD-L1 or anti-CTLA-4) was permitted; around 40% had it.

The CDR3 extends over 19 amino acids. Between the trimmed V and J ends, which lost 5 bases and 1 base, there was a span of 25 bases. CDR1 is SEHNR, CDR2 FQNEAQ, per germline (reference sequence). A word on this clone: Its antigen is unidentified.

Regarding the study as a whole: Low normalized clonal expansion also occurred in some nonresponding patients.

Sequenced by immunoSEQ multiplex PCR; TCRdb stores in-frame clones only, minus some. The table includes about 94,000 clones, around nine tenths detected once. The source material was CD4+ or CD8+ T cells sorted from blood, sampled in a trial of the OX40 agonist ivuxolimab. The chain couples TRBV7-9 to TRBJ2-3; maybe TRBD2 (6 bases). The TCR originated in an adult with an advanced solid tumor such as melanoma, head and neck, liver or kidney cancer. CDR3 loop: CASSGRQYGGAAGTDTQYF. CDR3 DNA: TGTGCCAGCAGCGGCCGGCAATACGGAGGGGCCGCCGGCACAGATACGCAGTATTTT.